The 15 T cell receptor beta chains presented below share a single source sample, sequenced in a study of blood T cell repertoires in COVID-19. The data were produced by immunoSEQ multiplex PCR, yet TCRdb's version contains in-frame clones alone and is incomplete. The sample shows approximately 340,000 clones, 87% of them seen only once. The source material was peripheral blood. These receptor sequences come from a man aged 25 to 40 with COVID-19, enrolled during active disease.

The chain joins TRBV2 to TRBJ1-4, with D possibly matching TRBD1 (6 bases). The germline V gene has CDR1 SNHLY and CDR2 FYNNEI. This CDR3 is built from 15 residues. The V and J ends lost 5 bases and 1 base respectively, with 11 bases between them. The CDR3 region is CASSQQGLTNEKLFF. CDR3 bases: TGTGCCAGCAGTCAACAGGGTTTAACTAATGAAAAACTGTTTTTT.

The chain joins TRBV5-6 to TRBJ1-5, with D unclear. Germline-derived CDR1 and CDR2 are SGHDT and YYEEEE. CDR3 length: 14 amino acids. Trimming removed 4 bases from V and 2 bases from J, with 10 bases in between. The CDR3 loop reads CASSLRSGNQPQHF. Written as DNA, the CDR3 is TGTGCCAGCAGCCTAAGATCTGGCAATCAGCCCCAGCATTTT.

V usage is TRBV24-1 and J usage is TRBJ2-7; 7 nucleotides match TRBD1. The germline gives CDR1 KGHDR, CDR2 SFDVKD. The CDR3 is 17 residues long. The junction had 18 bases not matched to a gene; V was cut back by 8 bases and J by 3 bases. The CDR3 region is CATNLPGQRTVSYEQYF. The CDR3 DNA reads TGTGCCACCAACCTTCCGGGACAGCGGACTGTCAGCTACGAGCAGTACTTC.

The chain links TRBV4-1 to TRBJ2-1, with a weak D call TRBD2 (6 bases). Germline CDR1 and CDR2: MGHRA and YSYEKL. The CDR3 contains 13 residues. Between the trimmed V and J ends, which lost 3 bases and 9 bases, there was a span of 12 bases. CDR3 DNA: TGCGCCAGCAGCCATGGCGGCGGGACTGAGCAGTTCTTC. Residues: CASSHGGGTEQFF.

This clone was counted a single time. This chain uses TRBV11-2 with TRBJ2-5, with 7 bases that match TRBD2. V shed 3 bases and J 2 bases; nucleotides not matched to a gene: 3. Germline V CDR1 and CDR2: SGHAT, FQNNGV. This CDR3 is built from 14 residues. The CDR3 reads CASSFWGGQETQYF. As DNA, the CDR3 is TGTGCCAGCAGCTTTTGGGGGGGGCAAGAGACCCAGTACTTC. The whole variable domain, remainder taken from reference TRBV11-2 and TRBJ2-5, is EAGVAQSPRYKIIEKRQSVAFWCNPISGHATLYWYQQILGQGPKLLIQFQNNGVVDDSQLPKDRFSAERLKGVDSTLKIQPAKLEDSAVYLCASSFWGGQETQYFGPGTRLLVL.

The chain joins TRBV6-5 to TRBJ1-4; 7 nucleotides match TRBD1. Losses at the gene ends were 4 bases for V and 6 bases for J; bases not matched to a gene: 5. This CDR3 has 14 residues. The V gene's germline CDR1 is MNHEY and CDR2 SVGAGI. CDR3 amino acids: CASSSGTADEKLFF. The CDR3 DNA reads TGTGCCAGCAGTTCCGGGACAGCGGATGAAAAACTGTTTTTT.

This chain connects TRBV5-5 to TRBJ2-1; D gene unclear. The CDR3 covers 12 residues. The germline V and J ends were trimmed by 4 bases and 8 bases, with 10 bases remaining between them. Per germline, CDR1 SGHKS and CDR2 YYEKEE (reference sequence). As DNA, the CDR3 is TGTGCCAGCAGCCTCCTTATTGATGAGCAGTTCTTC. Protein product: CASSLLIDEQFF.

The chain employs TRBV19 and TRBJ2-1; 8 bases are a match to TRBD2. V lost 2 bases to trimming and J lost 8 bases; unmatched junction nucleotides: 8. The CDR3 loop spans 15 amino acids. Germline CDR1 reads LNHDA; CDR2 reads SQIVND (reference sequence). The CDR3 loop is CASSIPSGSLYEQFF. DNA for the CDR3: TGTGCCAGTAGTATACCCAGCGGGAGTCTCTATGAGCAGTTCTTC.

This clone came up once. The gene calls are TRBV2 and TRBJ1-5; 8 nucleotides align to TRBD1. The CDR3 extends over 13 amino acids. The V segment lost 8 bases and the J segment 5 bases; nucleotides outside the gene matches: 5. The germline CDR1 and CDR2 sequences are SNHLY and FYNNEI. The CDR3 here is CASGRDRYQPQHF. CDR3 DNA sequence: TGTGCCAGCGGGCGGGACAGGTATCAGCCCCAGCATTTT. Supplemented by reference TRBV2 and TRBJ1-5, the full variable domain reads EPEVTQTPSHQVTQMGQEVILRCVPISNHLYFYWYRQILGQKVEFLVSFYNNEISEKSEIFDDQFSVERPDGSNFTLKIRSTKLEDSAMYFCASGRDRYQPQHFGDGTRLSIL.

Notes on this clone: Additional DNA sequences in this sample encode the identical CDR3. The CDR3 DNA sequence: TGTGCCAGTAGTATTCCCAGGGGATCTGGGGCCAACGTCCTGACTTTC. It specifies CASSIPRGSGANVLTF. The chain combines TRBV19 with TRBJ2-6, with a tentative D call TRBD1 (6 bases). Trimming cost V 3 bases and J 1 base, with 10 bases left between them. The CDR3 has 16 residues. Germline CDR1 reads LNHDA; CDR2 reads SQIVND (reference sequence).

Only a few counts were recorded for this clone. The V gene is TRBV11-2, the J gene TRBJ2-7; D is undetermined. Germline CDR1 reads SGHAT; CDR2 reads FQNNGV. Trimming took 5 bases from V and 3 from J, leaving 17 bases between them. The CDR3 is made up of 15 amino acids. The DNA of the CDR3 is TGTGCCAGCAGCGGATCACGGTCTAGAGACTACGAGCAGTACTTC. This codes for CASSGSRSRDYEQYF.

The CDR3 region has the DNA TGTGCCACCAGCGGTATCAGCGGGGTGGCAGATACGCAGTATTTT. It is translated as CATSGISGVADTQYF. The chain is built from TRBV15 and TRBJ2-3, with 7 bases aligning to TRBD2. Germline V gives CDR1 LNHNV, CDR2 YYDKDF (reference sequence). The trim removed 5 bases at V and 4 bases at J, leaving 9 bases unmatched. This CDR3 contains 15 residues.

The chain recombines TRBV18 with TRBJ2-7; the match to TRBD2 covers 8 bases. V dropped 2 bases and J dropped 3; count of bases not matched to a gene: 6. This CDR3 region has 15 residues. The V gene's germline CDR1 is KGHSH and CDR2 LQKENI. DNA for the CDR3: TGTGCCAGCTCACCAAGTACTAGCGGAGACTACGAGCAGTACTTC. It translates to CASSPSTSGDYEQYF. The full variable domain, in which reference TRBV18 and TRBJ2-7 provide the parts outside the CDR3, is NAGVMQNPRHLVRRRGQEARLRCSPMKGHSHVYWYRQLPEEGLKFMVYLQKENIIDESGMPKERFSAEFPKEGPSILRIQQVVRGDSAAYFCASSPSTSGDYEQYFGPGTRLTVT.

V usage is TRBV10-3 and J usage is TRBJ2-3, with 7 positions matching TRBD2. V lost 4 bases to trimming and J lost 3 bases; unmatched junction nucleotides: 4. Germline-derived CDR1 and CDR2 are ENHRY and SYGVKD. The CDR3 runs 14 residues. As DNA, the CDR3 is TGTGCCATCAGTGGGGGGGGACGGACAGATACGCAGTATTTT. It is translated as CAISGGGRTDTQYF.

This clone was detected only a few times. The chain employs TRBV7-3 and TRBJ1-5; tentative D call: TRBD1 (6 bases). This CDR3 region has 16 residues. V lost 1 base to trimming and J lost 2 bases, with 12 bases between them. Germline V gives CDR1 SGHTA, CDR2 FQGTGA. The CDR3 spells CASSLIPQGGNQPQHF. The CDR3, as DNA: TGTGCCAGCAGCTTAATTCCACAGGGTGGCAATCAGCCCCAGCATTTT.